The T cell receptor (beta chain) described here comes from a study of beta chain features in type 1 diabetes. V was clipped by 7 bases and J by 1 base, with 4 bases between them. CDR3 length: 11 residues. CDR1 is SEHNR, CDR2 FQNEAQ, per germline (reference sequence). This clone has only a few counts. Every bit of the isolated RNA underwent reverse transcription, so sequencing read expressed TCRB transcripts. Samples of naive, central memory and regulatory T cells yielded a mean of about 3.57 million reads. Libraries were prepared by immunoSEQ multiplex PCR; TCRdb keeps only in-frame clonotypes and omits some of them. This table holds around 500,000 clones, around 28% found once.

The rearrangement links TRBV7-9 to TRBJ1-1; D is unclear. The TCR comes from a man aged 18 to 30 in good health. Sequenced input: naive CD4+ T cells from blood. For the CDR3, the DNA is TGTGCCAGCACTTCGAACACTGAAGCTTTCTTT. Its protein product is CASTSNTEAFF.